These 31 T cell receptor beta chains originate from one sample sequenced in a study of T cells in Graves' hyperthyroidism and ophthalmopathy. Amplified TCR beta CDR3 regions derived from RNA transcripts. First-round RT-PCR of the TCR CDR3 relied on the HTBI primer set. TCRdb analysed the multiplex PCR reads with MiXCR anew, one entry per CDR3 protein. This sample has hundreds of thousands of distinct CDR3 sequences; 45% occur once, and the top ten carry about 7%. What was sequenced was peripheral blood or thyroid tissue (not recorded which). The receptors derive from an adult man with Graves' disease, either hyperthyroidism or ophthalmopathy (not recorded which).

This clonotype occurred a few times. This chain joins TRBV7-2 and TRBJ1-1; D is ambiguous. Germline V CDR1 and CDR2: SGHTA, FQGNSA. The length of the CDR3 is 14 residues. V lost 4 bases, J lost 0 bases, and 9 bases lay in between. The CDR3 sequence is CASSSYIVNTEAFF. Here the CDR3 DNA reads TGTGCCAGCAGCTCCTACATCGTGAACACTGAAGCTTTCTTT.

This clonotype was seen a few times. The rearrangement links TRBV6-6 to TRBJ1-6; no clear D. The CDR3 loop spans 15 amino acids. V was clipped by 3 bases and J by 8 bases, with 14 bases between them. Germline V gene data show CDR1 as MNHNY and CDR2 as SVGAGI (reference sequence). The CDR3 DNA sequence: TGTGCCAGCAGTTATATCCTCCGGAGGGATTCACCCCTCCACTTT. Protein: CASSYILRRDSPLHF.

This rearrangement joins TRBV7-9 to TRBJ2-7, with D unclear. The length of the CDR3 is 12 residues. V dropped 4 bases and J dropped 3 bases, with 7 bases sitting between them. Germline-derived CDR1 and CDR2 are SEHNR and FQNEAQ (reference sequence). The chain's CDR3 is CASSSAVYEQYF. In DNA, the CDR3 is TGTGCCAGCAGCTCGGCGGTCTACGAGCAGTACTTC.

This sequence joins TRBV20-1 and TRBJ1-1; D is unresolved. The germline gives CDR1 DFQATT, CDR2 SNEGSKA (reference sequence). The CDR3 spans 14 residues. Trimming took off 5 bases at V and 0 bases at J, with 13 bases between the two ends. The CDR3 DNA sequence: TGCAGTGCTCCGATAGGAGGGTTGAACACTGAAGCTTTCTTT. It translates to CSAPIGGLNTEAFF.

This chain joins TRBV10-2 and TRBJ1-5, with 9 bases lining up with TRBD1. This CDR3 is built from 15 residues. Germline CDR1 is WSHSY and CDR2 is SAAADI. Trimming took 2 bases from V and 8 from J; bases not matched to a gene: 7. Written as DNA, the CDR3 is TGCGCCAGCAGTGAGGGGACAGGGCTAGCGGAGCCCCAGCATTTT. Its protein is CASSEGTGLAEPQHF.

This clonotype was recorded a few times. The rearrangement uses TRBV19 and TRBJ2-2; D gene uncertain. V was trimmed by 6 bases and J by 6 bases, leaving 14 bases between them. Germline CDR1 LNHDA, CDR2 SQIVND (reference sequence). This CDR3 comprises 14 residues. CDR3 DNA: TGTGCCAGTAGGGGTAGCAGAGACGCCGGGGAGCTGTTTTTT. This encodes CASRGSRDAGELFF.

The J gene is TRBJ1-3, the V gene TRBV2; no definite D call. This CDR3 is built from 12 residues. The V end was cut by 4 bases, the J end by 7 bases, with 8 bases between. CDR1 SNHLY and CDR2 FYNNEI come from the germline V gene. The CDR3 sequence is CASSGGSNTIYF. DNA for the CDR3: TGTGCCAGCAGTGGCGGATCGAACACCATATATTTT.

This clonotype has at least ten counts. This chain joins TRBV2 and TRBJ1-5; a possible D gene is TRBD1 (6 bases). V lost 7 bases to trimming and J lost 0 bases, with 7 bases between them. This CDR3 contains 13 residues. Germline CDR1 reads SNHLY; CDR2 reads FYNNEI. CDR3 bases: TGTGCCAGCACAGGGGATAGCAATCAGCCCCAGCATTTT. Amino acids: CASTGDSNQPQHF.

Here the CDR3 DNA reads TGTGCCAGCAGTTTTAGGTCGGGTAGCGCTGAAGCTTTCTTT. Its translation: CASSFRSGSAEAFF. The chain carries TRBV6-5 and TRBJ1-1, with D unclear. V was shortened by 4 bases and J by 6 bases, with 15 bases between the two germline ends. The CDR3 contains 14 residues. Per germline, CDR1 MNHEY and CDR2 SVGAGI.

In this sample, this clonotype turned up many times. The chain joins TRBV10-2 to TRBJ1-4; D is unresolved. The CDR3 has 13 amino acids. Germline V gene sequence: CDR1 WSHSY, CDR2 SAAADI. V lost 5 bases to trimming and J lost 4 bases, with 8 bases between them. This CDR3 reads CASSIGNNEKLFF. The CDR3 DNA is TGCGCCAGCAGTATAGGCAATAATGAAAAACTGTTTTTT.

This clonotype was counted many times. The chain carries TRBV20-1 and TRBJ2-7, with D unclear. V lost 6 bases and J lost 3, with 9 bases in between. The length of the CDR3 is 11 residues. Germline values: CDR1 DFQATT, CDR2 SNEGSKA (reference sequence). The CDR3 region has the DNA TGCAGTGCGAGGACGGGCTACGAGCAGTACTTC. The encoded protein is CSARTGYEQYF.

V and J are TRBV7-9 and TRBJ1-1; D remains unclear. CDR3 length: 13 amino acids. CDR1 and CDR2 (germline): SEHNR, FQNEAQ (reference sequence). V dropped 4 bases and J dropped 3 bases, with 9 bases sitting between them. The CDR3 DNA reads as TGTGCCAGCAGCTCCCCCGGGGACACTGAAGCTTTCTTT. The encoded protein is CASSSPGDTEAFF. The whole variable domain, filled in from reference TRBV7-9 and TRBJ1-1, reads DTGVSQNPRHKITKRGQNVTFRCDPISEHNRLYWYRQTLGQGPEFLTYFQNEAQLEKSRLLSDRFSAERPKGSFSTLEIQRTEQGDSAMYLCASSSPGDTEAFFGQGTRLTVV.

This clonotype was detected many times. The chain recombines TRBV7-2 with TRBJ2-5; D is undetermined. The germline V gene encodes CDR1 SGHTA and CDR2 FQGNSA. V lost 4 bases, J lost 4 bases, and 4 bases lay in between. The CDR3 has 11 residues. CDR3 residues: CASSSSETQYF. CDR3 sequence (DNA): TGTGCCAGCAGCTCCTCAGAGACCCAGTACTTC.

CDR3 sequence: CASSLAGDRAAETQYF. CDR3 DNA sequence: TGTGCCAGCAGCTTAGCGGGGGACAGGGCGGCGGAGACCCAGTACTTC. V and J are TRBV7-2 and TRBJ2-5, with TRBD1 identical over 9 bases. The CDR3 sequence is 16 residues long. The V and J ends lost 0 bases and 5 bases, in that order; junction bases with no gene match: 7. CDR1 is SGHTA and CDR2 is FQGNSA in the germline V gene. Combining the CDR3 with reference TRBV7-2 and TRBJ2-5 gives the whole variable domain GAGVSQSPSNKVTEKGKDVELRCDPISGHTALYWYRQSLGQGLEFLIYFQGNSAPDKSGLPSDRFSAERTGGSVSTLTIQRTQQEDSAVYLCASSLAGDRAAETQYFGPGTRLLVL.

This clonotype was observed a few times. V gene TRBV6-1 combines with J gene TRBJ1-6, with a weak D call TRBD1 (6 bases). Per germline, CDR1 MNHNS and CDR2 SASEGT. This CDR3 is built from 16 residues. Between the trimmed V and J ends, which lost 3 bases and 7 bases, there was a span of 16 bases. The CDR3: CASSERTARGNSPLHF. The CDR3 DNA sequence: TGTGCCAGCAGTGAGCGGACAGCCCGGGGGAATTCACCCCTCCACTTT.

This clonotype was detected ten times or more. This chain connects TRBV19 to TRBJ1-2; 8 nucleotides align to TRBD1. Germline CDR1 LNHDA, CDR2 SQIVND (reference sequence). Trimming removed 8 bases from V and 8 bases from J; junction bases left unmatched: 10. The CDR3 totals 13 residues. The chain's CDR3 is CASSNTGGRGYTF. The CDR3 DNA sequence: TGTGCCAGTTCAAATACAGGGGGAAGAGGCTACACCTTC.

This clonotype was seen many times. The chain combines TRBV10-3 with TRBJ1-3, with D maybe TRBD1 (5 bases). The CDR3 runs to 13 residues. The germline V gene has CDR1 ENHRY and CDR2 SYGVKD. The ends were cut back, 7 bases at V and 3 bases at J, with 10 bases in the middle. Here the CDR3 reads CAIKDSGGNTIYF. The CDR3 DNA follows: TGTGCCATCAAAGACAGCGGTGGAAACACCATATATTTT.

Remarks on this clonotype: A read error may produce the germline difference seen at one junction end. The chain has TRBV25-1 and TRBJ1-6, with TRBD1 matching over 8 bases. Germline V gives CDR1 MGHDK, CDR2 SYGVNS. The CDR3 is 15 residues long. The CDR3 DNA is TGCGCCAGCAGCCCAAGACAGGGGCTTAATTCACCCCTCCACTTT. As protein: CASSPRQGLNSPLHF.

The chain uses TRBV25-1 and TRBJ1-2, with TRBD1 as a possible D gene (6 bases). Trimming shortened V by 1 base and J by 6 bases, and 12 bases separated the two germline ends. This CDR3 is built from 14 residues. Germline CDR1 reads MGHDK; CDR2 reads SYGVNS. The DNA for the CDR3 is TGTGCCAGCAGTGAATTAGTCCGGGGGCATGGCTACACCTTC. Translated, it gives CASSELVRGHGYTF.

With respect to this clonotype: A much more abundant neighbour one base away suggests this may be a read error. CDR3 sequence (DNA): TGTGCCAGCAGCATCGCGATAGGGGGGAATTCACCCCTCCACTTT. Residues: CASSIAIGGNSPLHF. The genes are TRBV7-9 and TRBJ1-6, with D possibly being TRBD1 (6 bases). V was pared by 5 bases and J by 7 bases, with 15 bases between. Germline CDR1 is SEHNR and CDR2 is FQNEAQ (reference sequence). The CDR3 covers 15 residues.

As for this clonotype: Given the absence of the conserved phenylalanine or tryptophan at the CDR3 end, a read error is likely. The DNA is left out, because the CDR3 cannot be placed on it with certainty; the CDR3 is given as TCRdb lists it. This chain connects TRBV7-2 to TRBJ1-4; the table calls TRBD1, which could not be checked here. Germline-derived CDR1 and CDR2 are SGHTA and FQGNSA. The CDR3 is made up of 10 amino acids, end residues included. The CDR3 protein is CASRSGQTNY.

This clonotype was seen many times. The genes are TRBV7-3 and TRBJ2-2; D is unresolved. V was shortened by 5 bases and J by 1 base, with 2 bases between the two germline ends. The CDR3 is made up of 12 amino acids. CDR1 SGHTA and CDR2 FQGTGA come from the germline V gene. The CDR3 spells CASSENTGELFF. CDR3 DNA sequence: TGTGCCAGCAGCGAGAACACCGGGGAGCTGTTTTTT. Variable domain in full (rest from reference TRBV7-3 and TRBJ2-2): GAGVSQTPSNKVTEKGKYVELRCDPISGHTALYWYRQSLGQGPEFLIYFQGTGAADDSGLPNDRFFAVRPEGSVSTLKIQRTERGDSAVYLCASSENTGELFFGEGSRLTVL.

This clonotype showed up just a few times. This chain uses TRBV5-1 with TRBJ2-2; the match to TRBD1 covers 9 bases. Germline CDR1 reads SGHRS; CDR2 reads YFSETQ. The V segment lost 1 base and the J segment 3 bases; nucleotides outside the gene matches: 1. This CDR3 spans 15 amino acids. CDR3 amino acids: CASSLRTGDTGELFF. CDR3 nucleotides: TGCGCCAGCAGCTTGCGGACAGGGGACACCGGGGAGCTGTTTTTT.

The CDR3 DNA reads as TGTGCCAGCAGCCGTAGCGGGGAAGGCACAGATACGCAGTATTTT. Translation: CASSRSGEGTDTQYF. V usage is TRBV7-8 and J usage is TRBJ2-3; 8 bases are shared with TRBD2. Germline trimming cut 5 bases from V and 1 base from J; bases unmatched to any gene: 5. There are 15 residues in the CDR3. From germline, CDR1 is SGHVS and CDR2 FQNEAQ.

V and J are TRBV7-2 and TRBJ2-2; 10 bases agree with TRBD1. Germline CDR1 SGHTA, CDR2 FQGNSA. The CDR3 is 17 residues long. V lost 6 bases, J lost 6 bases, and 13 bases stayed unmatched. The CDR3 DNA reads TGTGCCAGCAGTTCCGGGACAGGGGCCGTAAAAGCCGGGGAGCTGTTTTTT. Amino acids: CASSSGTGAVKAGELFF.

There are a few counts of this clonotype. This chain uses TRBV7-9 with TRBJ2-7; D is unresolved. The V end lost 3 bases, the J end lost 2 bases, and 14 bases lay between the germline ends. The CDR3 is 15 residues long. Germline assignment: CDR1 SEHNR and CDR2 FQNEAQ (reference sequence). As DNA, the CDR3 is TGTGCCAGCAGCTTGGGGTTAGCTACCACCTACGAGCAGTACTTC. This sequence encodes CASSLGLATTYEQYF.

The chain employs TRBV7-9 and TRBJ1-1, with 10 nucleotides matching TRBD1. Per the germline V gene, CDR1 is SEHNR and CDR2 is FQNEAQ (reference sequence). The CDR3 sequence is 15 residues long. The J segment lost 6 bases and the V segment lost 5 bases, leaving 9 bases of the junction unmatched. CDR3 DNA sequence: TGTGCCAGCAGCGCCGAGACAGGGGGCGCGTCTGAAGCTTTCTTT. It codes for CASSAETGGASEAFF.

There are a few counts of this clonotype. The rearrangement links TRBV7-2 to TRBJ2-7; D ambiguous. This CDR3 has 14 amino acids. Germline loops: CDR1 SGHTA, CDR2 FQGNSA. With 6 bases removed from V and 0 bases from J, the gap between germline ends came to 12 bases. The CDR3 here is CASRKELNSYEQYF. The CDR3 DNA reads as TGTGCCAGCAGGAAGGAACTAAACTCCTACGAGCAGTACTTC.

CDR3 bases: TGTGCCAGCAGGGACAGGGTAGACACCGGGGAGCTGTTTTTT. Encoded protein: CASRDRVDTGELFF. This sequence joins TRBV7-9 and TRBJ2-2; 8 bases match TRBD1. The junction had 3 bases not matched to a gene; V was cut back by 6 bases and J by 3 bases. The CDR3 runs to 14 residues. Germline V gene lookup returns CDR1 SEHNR and CDR2 FQNEAQ (reference sequence).

The chain has TRBV24-1 and TRBJ2-5; D not certain. The CDR3 extends over 14 amino acids. Trimming shortened V by 6 bases and J by 0 bases, and 10 bases separated the two germline ends. CDR1 KGHDR and CDR2 SFDVKD come from the germline V gene. In nucleotides, the CDR3 is TGTGCCACCAGTTACGGTCTAGACCAAGAGACCCAGTACTTC. Its translation is CATSYGLDQETQYF.

The J gene is TRBJ2-7, the V gene TRBV20-1, with 8 bases that match TRBD2. V dropped 6 bases and J dropped 4; count of bases not matched to a gene: 11. There are 14 residues in the CDR3. The germline V gene has CDR1 DFQATT and CDR2 SNEGSKA (reference sequence). CDR3: CSATHTSSGYEQYF. The DNA for the CDR3 is TGCAGTGCCACACACACTTCTAGCGGGTACGAGCAGTACTTC.